A single T cell receptor (beta chain) is shown here with its context. Its antigen remains unknown. The record originates from a study of CD8 T cells in Susac syndrome. General study findings and limits: The study admitted that it had a relatively small number of individuals in its TCR sequencing and HLA analysis.

The CDR3 is 13 residues long. The V end was cut by 3 bases, the J end by 3 bases, with 6 bases between. After extraction with the RNeasy kit, about 0.5 to 1 ug of the RNA was reverse transcribed using random hexamers. The immunoSEQ assay covered 54 Vbeta and 13 Jbeta segments for CDR3. TCRdb reprocessed the immunoSEQ multiplex PCR reads via MiXCR and lists one record per CDR3 protein. Of some 170,000 distinct CDR3 sequences listed, around 94% were seen once; the top ten hold over 0.09%. This chain links TRBV12-3 or TRBV12-4 with TRBJ1-3, with D unclear. The sequencing input was CD4+ T cells from PBMCs. The source of this sequence is a human donor with multiple sclerosis. The CDR3 region is CASSLGGGNTIYF. Written as DNA, the CDR3 is TGTGCCAGCAGTTTGGGTGGTGGAAACACCATATATTTT.